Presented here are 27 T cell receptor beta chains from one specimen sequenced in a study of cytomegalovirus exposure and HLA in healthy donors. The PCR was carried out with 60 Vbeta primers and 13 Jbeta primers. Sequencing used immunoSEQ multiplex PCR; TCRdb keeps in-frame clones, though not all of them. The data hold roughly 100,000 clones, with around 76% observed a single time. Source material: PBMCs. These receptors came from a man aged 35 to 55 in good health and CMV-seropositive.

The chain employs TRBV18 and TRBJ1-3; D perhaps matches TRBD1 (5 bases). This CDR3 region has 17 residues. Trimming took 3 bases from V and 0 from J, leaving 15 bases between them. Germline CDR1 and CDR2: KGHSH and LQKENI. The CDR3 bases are TGTGCCAGCTCACCCGAAGGGACTGGAAACTCTGGAAACACCATATATTTT. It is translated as CASSPEGTGNSGNTIYF. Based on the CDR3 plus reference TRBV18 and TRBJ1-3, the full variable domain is NAGVMQNPRHLVRRRGQEARLRCSPMKGHSHVYWYRQLPEEGLKFMVYLQKENIIDESGMPKERFSAEFPKEGPSILRIQQVVRGDSAAYFCASSPEGTGNSGNTIYFGEGSWLTVV.

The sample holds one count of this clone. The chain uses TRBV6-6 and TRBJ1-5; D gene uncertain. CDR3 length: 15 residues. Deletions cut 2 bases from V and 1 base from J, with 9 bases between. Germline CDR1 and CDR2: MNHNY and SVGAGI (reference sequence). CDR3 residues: CASSYGRQSNQPQHF. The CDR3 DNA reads TGTGCCAGCAGTTACGGGCGTCAGAGCAATCAGCCCCAGCATTTT.

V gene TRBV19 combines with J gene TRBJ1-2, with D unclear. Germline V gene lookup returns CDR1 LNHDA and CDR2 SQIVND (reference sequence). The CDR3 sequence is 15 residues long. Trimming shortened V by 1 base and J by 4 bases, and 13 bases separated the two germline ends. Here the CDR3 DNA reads TGTGCCAGTAGTATAGTAGAGAGCAATCTCTATGGCTACACCTTC. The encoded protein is CASSIVESNLYGYTF.

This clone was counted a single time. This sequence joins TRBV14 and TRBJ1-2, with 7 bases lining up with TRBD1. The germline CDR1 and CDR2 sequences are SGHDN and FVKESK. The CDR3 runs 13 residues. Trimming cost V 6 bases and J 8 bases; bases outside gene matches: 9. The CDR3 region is CASSMRQGGGYTF. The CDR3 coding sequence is TGTGCCAGCAGTATGAGACAGGGCGGGGGCTACACCTTC.

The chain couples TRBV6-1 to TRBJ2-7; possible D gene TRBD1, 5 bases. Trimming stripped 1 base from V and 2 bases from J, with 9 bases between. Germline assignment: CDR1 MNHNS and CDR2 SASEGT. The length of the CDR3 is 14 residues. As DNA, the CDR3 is TGTGCCAGCAGTGAAGGGGGCACTACCTACGAGCAGTACTTC. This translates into CASSEGGTTYEQYF.

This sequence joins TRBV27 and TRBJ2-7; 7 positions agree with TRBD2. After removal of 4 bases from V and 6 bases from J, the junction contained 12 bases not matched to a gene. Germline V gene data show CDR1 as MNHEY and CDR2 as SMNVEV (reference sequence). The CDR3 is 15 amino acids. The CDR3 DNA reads TGTGCCAGCAGTTCGCCCAATTTAGCGGGCTCCGAGCAGTACTTC. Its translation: CASSSPNLAGSEQYF.

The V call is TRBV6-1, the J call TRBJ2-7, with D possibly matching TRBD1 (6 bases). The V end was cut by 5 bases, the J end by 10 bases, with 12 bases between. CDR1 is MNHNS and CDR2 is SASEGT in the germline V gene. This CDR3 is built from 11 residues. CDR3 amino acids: CASSHGRGQYF. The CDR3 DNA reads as TGTGCCAGCAGTCACGGCAGGGGACAGTACTTC.

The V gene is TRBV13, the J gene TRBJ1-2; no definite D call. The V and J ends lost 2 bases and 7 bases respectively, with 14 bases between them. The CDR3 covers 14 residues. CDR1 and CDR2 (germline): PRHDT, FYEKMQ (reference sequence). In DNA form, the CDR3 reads TGTGCCAGCAGCTTAAAACGATACTCTGTTGGCTACACCTTC. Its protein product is CASSLKRYSVGYTF.

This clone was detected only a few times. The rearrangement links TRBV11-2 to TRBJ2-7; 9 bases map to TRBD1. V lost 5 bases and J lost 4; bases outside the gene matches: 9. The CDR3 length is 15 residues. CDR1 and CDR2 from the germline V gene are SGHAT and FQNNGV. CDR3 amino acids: CASSRPGQGRYEQYF. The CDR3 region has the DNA TGTGCCAGCAGCCGGCCGGGACAGGGACGGTACGAGCAGTACTTC.

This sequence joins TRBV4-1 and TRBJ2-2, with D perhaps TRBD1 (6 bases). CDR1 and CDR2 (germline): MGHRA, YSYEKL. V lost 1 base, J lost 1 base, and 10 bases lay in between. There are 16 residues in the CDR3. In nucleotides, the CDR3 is TGCGCCAGCAGCCAAGTCGCCAGGGGGAACACCGGGGAGCTGTTTTTT. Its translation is CASSQVARGNTGELFF.

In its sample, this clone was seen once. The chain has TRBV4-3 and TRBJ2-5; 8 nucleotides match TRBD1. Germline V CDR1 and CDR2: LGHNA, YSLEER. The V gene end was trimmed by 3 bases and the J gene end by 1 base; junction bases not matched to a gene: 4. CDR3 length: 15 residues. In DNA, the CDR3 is TGCGCCAGCAGCCAGGGCACAGGGGGCCAAGAGACCCAGTACTTC. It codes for CASSQGTGGQETQYF.

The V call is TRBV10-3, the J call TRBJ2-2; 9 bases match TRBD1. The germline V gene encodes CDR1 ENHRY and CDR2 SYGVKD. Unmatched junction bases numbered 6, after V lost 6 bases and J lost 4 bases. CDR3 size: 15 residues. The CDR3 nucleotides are TGTGCCATCAGGGGACAGGGACTGGCCACCGGGGAGCTGTTTTTT. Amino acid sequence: CAIRGQGLATGELFF.

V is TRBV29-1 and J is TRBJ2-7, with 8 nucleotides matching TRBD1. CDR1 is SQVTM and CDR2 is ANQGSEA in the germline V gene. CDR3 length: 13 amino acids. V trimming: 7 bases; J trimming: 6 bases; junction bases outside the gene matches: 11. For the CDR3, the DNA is TGCAGCGGCACAGGGGGTGAACCGGGCGAGCAGTACTTC. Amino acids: CSGTGGEPGEQYF.

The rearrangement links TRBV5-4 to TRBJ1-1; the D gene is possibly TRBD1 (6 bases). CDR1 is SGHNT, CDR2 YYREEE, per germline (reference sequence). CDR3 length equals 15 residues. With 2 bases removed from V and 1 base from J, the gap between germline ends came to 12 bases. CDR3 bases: TGTGCCAGCAGCTTAGTTGGGGACACGAACACTGAAGCTTTCTTT. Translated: CASSLVGDTNTEAFF.

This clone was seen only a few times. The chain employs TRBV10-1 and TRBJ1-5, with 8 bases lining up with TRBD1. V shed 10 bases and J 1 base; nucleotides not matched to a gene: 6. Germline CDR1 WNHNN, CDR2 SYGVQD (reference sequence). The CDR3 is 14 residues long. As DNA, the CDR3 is TGCGCCACCAGACAGGGGCTAAGCAATCAGCCCCAGCATTTT. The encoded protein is CATRQGLSNQPQHF.

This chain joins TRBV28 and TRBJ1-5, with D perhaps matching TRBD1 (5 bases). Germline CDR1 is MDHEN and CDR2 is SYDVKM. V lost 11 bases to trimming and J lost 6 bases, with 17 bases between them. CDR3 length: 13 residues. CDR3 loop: CAVHSPGRQPQHF. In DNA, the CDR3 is TGTGCCGTCCATAGCCCAGGGCGTCAGCCCCAGCATTTT.

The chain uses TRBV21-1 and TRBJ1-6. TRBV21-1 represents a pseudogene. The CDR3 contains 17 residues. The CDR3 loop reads CASSKASIGCGDSPLHF. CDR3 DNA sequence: TGTGCCAGCAGCAAAGCAAGTATCGGTTGCGGAGATTCACCCCTCCACTTT.

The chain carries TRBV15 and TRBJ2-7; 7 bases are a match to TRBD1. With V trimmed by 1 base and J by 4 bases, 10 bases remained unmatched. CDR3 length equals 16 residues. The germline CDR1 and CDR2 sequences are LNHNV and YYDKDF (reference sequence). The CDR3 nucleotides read TGTGCCACCAGCAGAGGTGGAGCACAGGGGCTGTACGAGCAGTACTTC. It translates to CATSRGGAQGLYEQYF.

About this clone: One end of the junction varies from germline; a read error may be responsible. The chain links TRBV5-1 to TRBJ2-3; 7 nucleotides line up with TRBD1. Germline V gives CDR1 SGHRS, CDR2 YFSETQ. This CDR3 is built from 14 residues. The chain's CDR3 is CASSLAVGQVGSDF. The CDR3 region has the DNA TGCGCCAGCAGCTTGGCAGTCGGACAGGTGGGAAGCGATTTT.

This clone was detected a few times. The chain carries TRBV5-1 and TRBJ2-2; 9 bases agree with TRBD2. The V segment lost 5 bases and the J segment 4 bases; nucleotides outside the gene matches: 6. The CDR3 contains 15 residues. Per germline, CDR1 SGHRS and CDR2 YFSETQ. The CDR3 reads CASRTSGDTTGELFF. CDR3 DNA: TGCGCCAGCAGGACTAGCGGAGATACCACCGGGGAGCTGTTTTTT. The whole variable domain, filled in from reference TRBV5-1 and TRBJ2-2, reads KAGVTQTPRYLIKTRGQQVTLSCSPISGHRSVSWYQQTPGQGLQFLFEYFSETQRNKGNFPGRFSGRQFSNSRSEMNVSTLELGDSALYLCASRTSGDTTGELFFGEGSRLTVL.

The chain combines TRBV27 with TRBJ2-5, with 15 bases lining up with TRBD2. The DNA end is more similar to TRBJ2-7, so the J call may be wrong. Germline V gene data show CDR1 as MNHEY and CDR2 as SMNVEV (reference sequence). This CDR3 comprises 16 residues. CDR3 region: CASSFSGLAGGYEQYF. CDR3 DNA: TGTGCCAGCAGTTTTTCGGGACTAGCGGGAGGCTACGAGCAGTACTTC.

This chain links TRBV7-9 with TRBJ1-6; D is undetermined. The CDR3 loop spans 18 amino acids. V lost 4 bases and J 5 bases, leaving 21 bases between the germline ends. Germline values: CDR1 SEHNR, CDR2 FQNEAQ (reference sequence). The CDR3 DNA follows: TGTGCCAGCAGCTCGTCGTGGGGTAGGGAGGGCAATAATTCACCCCTCCACTTT. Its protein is CASSSSWGREGNNSPLHF.

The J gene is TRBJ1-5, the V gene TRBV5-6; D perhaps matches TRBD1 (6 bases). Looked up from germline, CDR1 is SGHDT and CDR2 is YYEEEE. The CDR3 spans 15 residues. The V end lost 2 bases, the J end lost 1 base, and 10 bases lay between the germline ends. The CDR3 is CASSFRGASNQPQHF. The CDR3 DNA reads TGTGCCAGCAGCTTTCGGGGGGCGAGCAATCAGCCCCAGCATTTT.

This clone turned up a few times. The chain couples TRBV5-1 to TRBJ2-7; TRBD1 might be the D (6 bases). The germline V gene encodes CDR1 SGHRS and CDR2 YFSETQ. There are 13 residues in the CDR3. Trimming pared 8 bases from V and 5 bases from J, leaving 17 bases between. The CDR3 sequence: CASTTGTSHEQYF. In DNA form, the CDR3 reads TGCGCCAGTACTACCGGGACATCCCACGAGCAGTACTTC.

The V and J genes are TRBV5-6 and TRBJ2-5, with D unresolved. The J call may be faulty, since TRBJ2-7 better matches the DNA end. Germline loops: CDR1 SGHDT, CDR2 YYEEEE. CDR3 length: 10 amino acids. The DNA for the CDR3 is TGTGCCAGCTTCTCCTACGAGCAGTACTTC. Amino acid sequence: CASFSYEQYF.

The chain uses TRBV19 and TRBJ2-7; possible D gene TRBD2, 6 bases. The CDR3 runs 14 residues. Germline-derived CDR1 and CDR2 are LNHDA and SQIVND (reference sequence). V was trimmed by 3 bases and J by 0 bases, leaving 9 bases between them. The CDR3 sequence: CASSIAGSSYEQYF. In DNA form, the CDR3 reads TGTGCCAGTAGTATCGCGGGAAGCTCCTACGAGCAGTACTTC.

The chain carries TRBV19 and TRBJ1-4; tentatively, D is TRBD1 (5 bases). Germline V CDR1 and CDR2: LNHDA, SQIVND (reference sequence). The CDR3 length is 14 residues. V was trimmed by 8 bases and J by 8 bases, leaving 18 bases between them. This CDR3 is CASATQGVGEKLFF. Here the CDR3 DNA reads TGTGCCAGTGCGACCCAGGGCGTCGGCGAAAAACTGTTTTTT.